These 22 T cell receptor beta chains originate from one sample sequenced in a study of human T cells and chemical hapten exposure. TCRdb independently ran MiXCR on the RACE reads; one entry per CDR3 protein. This sample has about 60,000 distinct CDR3 sequences; approximately 10% occur once, and the top ten carry approximately 4.2%. Time point here: pre-sensitization, week 0. Treatment described: therapeutic diphenylcyclopropenone sensitization with weekly scalp DPC. Source: whole blood, taken in connection with sensitization to the hapten diphenylcyclopropenone (DPC). These receptors all stem from a woman in her forties with alopecia areata. Some clones in this sample may be carry-over from other donors' samples.

This clonotype was detected many times. The chain combines TRBV19 with TRBJ2-5; the match to TRBD1 covers 8 bases. The J segment lost 5 bases and the V segment lost 2 bases, leaving 7 bases of the junction unmatched. Germline V gene data show CDR1 as LNHDA and CDR2 as SQIVND (reference sequence). The CDR3 length is 15 residues. CDR3 DNA sequence: TGTGCCAGTAGTATATCCCGGGACAGGTTTGAGACCCAGTACTTC. Translation: CASSISRDRFETQYF.

This clonotype was seen repeatedly, ten times or more. The chain recombines TRBV3-1 with TRBJ2-1; 9 nucleotides agree with TRBD1. V shed 5 bases, J shed 0 bases, and the junction held 2 bases outside the gene matches. The germline gives CDR1 LGHDT, CDR2 YNNKEL (reference sequence). CDR3 size: 15 residues. In nucleotides, the CDR3 is TGTGCCAGCAGCTTGGACAGGGGCTCCTACAATGAGCAGTTCTTC. Translated, it gives CASSLDRGSYNEQFF.

The CDR3: CSAQRGAGYEQYF. For the CDR3, the DNA is TGCAGCGCCCAAAGGGGGGCTGGCTACGAGCAGTACTTC. The V gene is TRBV29-1, the J gene TRBJ2-7; D tentatively fits TRBD1 or TRBD2 (6 bases each). Trimming took 7 bases from V and 3 from J, leaving 16 bases between them. The CDR3 length is 13 residues. Germline V gene lookup returns CDR1 SQVTM and CDR2 ANQGSEA.

This clonotype was recorded at least ten times. V is TRBV14 and J is TRBJ1-2, with 7 bases identical to TRBD1. This CDR3 is 15 amino acids long. Germline V CDR1 and CDR2: SGHDN, FVKESK. The V gene end was trimmed by 3 bases and the J gene end by 4 bases; junction bases not matched to a gene: 8. The chain's CDR3 is CASSQAGTAFYGYTF. CDR3 bases: TGTGCCAGCAGCCAGGCAGGGACAGCCTTCTATGGCTACACCTTC.

This clonotype has ten or more counts. The chain couples TRBV11-3 to TRBJ2-1; D might be TRBD2 (6 bases). CDR1 and CDR2 from the germline V gene are SGHNT and YENEEA. This CDR3 comprises 16 residues. V lost 1 base, J lost 0 bases, and 10 bases lay in between. CDR3 DNA: TGTGCCAGCAGCTTAGGGGAGGACCGCTCCTACAATGAGCAGTTCTTC. Protein product: CASSLGEDRSYNEQFF.

V gene TRBV5-6 combines with J gene TRBJ1-5; D remains ambiguous. V lost 1 base and J lost 3, with 14 bases in between. Germline V lookup: CDR1 SGHDT, CDR2 YYEEEE. This CDR3 spans 16 amino acids. This CDR3 is CASSLWADAPNQPQHF. The CDR3 DNA follows: TGTGCCAGCAGCTTGTGGGCAGATGCCCCCAATCAGCCCCAGCATTTT.

This clonotype has a handful of counts. This chain links TRBV28 with TRBJ1-5; D possibly corresponds to TRBD1 (5 bases). In germline, CDR1 is MDHEN, CDR2 SYDVKM. The V and J ends lost 7 bases and 3 bases respectively, with 13 bases between them. CDR3 length: 14 amino acids. The CDR3 coding sequence is TGTGCCAGCAAAATTCCCAGGGACAATCAGCCCCAGCATTTT. This sequence encodes CASKIPRDNQPQHF.

This clonotype came up many times. The chain combines TRBV9 with TRBJ1-2; the D is unclear. The V end was cut by 0 bases, the J end by 4 bases, with 10 bases between. Germline V gene sequence: CDR1 SGDLS, CDR2 YYNGEE. The CDR3 runs to 14 residues. The CDR3 loop is CASSVGSGPYGYTF. CDR3 sequence (DNA): TGTGCCAGCAGCGTAGGGTCCGGACCCTATGGCTACACCTTC.

The chain has TRBV5-1 and TRBJ1-1; D not resolved. Per the germline V gene, CDR1 is SGHRS and CDR2 is YFSETQ. CDR3 size: 15 residues. V lost 4 bases, J lost 1 base, and 14 bases lay in between. CDR3 loop: CASSPSLSWNTEAFF. CDR3 DNA sequence: TGCGCCAGCAGCCCGTCCCTGTCTTGGAACACTGAAGCTTTCTTT.

This chain links TRBV12-3 or TRBV12-4 with TRBJ1-6, with 12 bases aligning to TRBD1. V shed 5 bases and J 14 bases; nucleotides not matched to a gene: 10. This CDR3 region has 15 residues. CDR3 residues: CASSPAGQGAPTLHF. The CDR3 region has the DNA TGTGCCAGCAGTCCCGCGGGACAGGGGGCCCCCACCCTCCACTTT.

Ten or more counts support this clonotype. V gene TRBV12-3 or TRBV12-4 combines with J gene TRBJ1-3; possible D gene TRBD1, 6 bases. The CDR3 length is 14 residues. V dropped 6 bases and J dropped 4 bases, with 13 bases sitting between them. CDR3 in amino acids: CASRPTGLGNTIYF. The CDR3 DNA reads as TGTGCCAGCAGGCCTACAGGGCTCGGAAACACCATATATTTT.

This clonotype has a count of ten or more. The chain joins TRBV25-1 to TRBJ2-5, with D perhaps TRBD2 (5 bases). The V gene lost 0 bases and the J gene lost 4 bases, with 9 bases spanning the gap. The CDR3 loop spans 14 amino acids. The germline V gene has CDR1 MGHDK and CDR2 SYGVNS. The CDR3 spells CASSEYRAGETQYF. CDR3 coding DNA: TGTGCCAGCAGTGAATATAGGGCGGGAGAGACCCAGTACTTC.

There are many counts of this clonotype. CDR3 in amino acids: CASSLGPIEQFF. The CDR3 DNA sequence: TGTGCCAGCAGCTTAGGCCCAATAGAGCAGTTCTTC. The J gene is TRBJ2-1, the V gene TRBV7-2; D gene unclear. Looked up from germline, CDR1 is SGHTA and CDR2 is FQGNSA. The CDR3 totals 12 residues. Trimming took 1 base from V and 10 from J, leaving 8 bases between them.

This clonotype was seen ten or more times. The chain is built from TRBV4-2 and TRBJ2-7, with 8 bases matching TRBD2. The V and J ends lost 4 bases and 5 bases, in that order; junction bases with no gene match: 4. The CDR3 is made up of 13 amino acids. CDR1 and CDR2 from the germline V gene are LGHNA and YNFKEQ. The CDR3 reads CASSPSGGDEQYF. The CDR3 bases are TGTGCCAGCAGCCCCTCGGGGGGGGACGAGCAGTACTTC.

The V and J genes are TRBV29-1 and TRBJ1-1; TRBD1 is a possible D gene (5 bases). This CDR3 comprises 13 residues. Trimming shortened V by 1 base and J by 3 bases, and 9 bases separated the two germline ends. Germline CDR1 SQVTM, CDR2 ANQGSEA. CDR3: CSVEGQGYTEAFF. As DNA, the CDR3 is TGCAGCGTTGAAGGGCAGGGTTACACTGAAGCTTTCTTT. Full variable domain (rest looked up from reference TRBV29-1 and TRBJ1-1): SAVISQKPSRDICQRGTSLTIQCQVDSQVTMMFWYRQQPGQSLTLIATANQGSEATYESGFVIDKFPISRPNLTFSTLTVSNMSPEDSSIYLCSVEGQGYTEAFFGQGTRLTVV.

This clonotype was observed a handful of times. The chain links TRBV24-1 to TRBJ2-7; 11 nucleotides align to TRBD1. The CDR3 is 16 residues long. Germline CDR1 and CDR2: KGHDR and SFDVKD. The trim removed 5 bases at V and 6 bases at J, leaving 11 bases unmatched. The CDR3 region is CATSAGTGGAPAEQYF. The CDR3 DNA reads as TGTGCCACCAGTGCCGGGACAGGGGGTGCTCCGGCCGAGCAGTACTTC.

V gene TRBV20-1 combines with J gene TRBJ1-1; D unresolved. This CDR3 is built from 14 residues. CDR1 is DFQATT and CDR2 is SNEGSKA in the germline V gene (reference sequence). V was clipped by 0 bases and J by 7 bases, with 15 bases between them. The CDR3 DNA follows: TGCAGTGCTAGAGAAGGGCAGGCGACCCATGAAGCTTTCTTT. This gives the protein CSAREGQATHEAFF.

This clonotype was detected many times. The chain employs TRBV28 and TRBJ2-3; 9 bases are a match to TRBD1. This CDR3 has 15 residues. V gave up 4 bases and J gave up 1 base; unmatched junction bases: 3. Germline V CDR1 and CDR2: MDHEN, SYDVKM. The CDR3 loop reads CASSSQGAGTDTQYF. CDR3 DNA sequence: TGTGCCAGCAGTTCACAGGGGGCGGGCACAGATACGCAGTATTTT.

This clonotype was counted many times. The V call is TRBV7-8, the J call TRBJ2-5; D might be TRBD1 (6 bases). This CDR3 contains 14 residues. CDR1 and CDR2 (germline): SGHVS, FQNEAQ. V was shortened by 3 bases and J by 2 bases, with 10 bases between the two germline ends. The CDR3 reads CASSLTGVQETQYF. In DNA form, the CDR3 reads TGTGCCAGCAGCTTGACAGGTGTGCAAGAGACCCAGTACTTC.

This clonotype was detected many times. This chain links TRBV20-1 with TRBJ2-1; D perhaps matches TRBD2 (5 bases). Trimming shortened V by 3 bases and J by 7 bases, and 13 bases separated the two germline ends. This CDR3 contains 13 residues. The germline gives CDR1 DFQATT, CDR2 SNEGSKA (reference sequence). The CDR3 DNA is TGCAGTGCTAGGGATCCTGTAGCGAATGAGCAGTTCTTC. It codes for CSARDPVANEQFF.

The rearrangement joins TRBV27 to TRBJ1-1; D is possibly TRBD1 (5 bases). V lost 6 bases to trimming and J lost 0 bases, with 11 bases between them. From germline, CDR1 is MNHEY and CDR2 SMNVEV (reference sequence). The CDR3 is made up of 14 amino acids. CDR3 sequence: CASRTQGLNTEAFF. The CDR3 DNA reads as TGTGCCAGCAGGACGCAGGGTTTGAACACTGAAGCTTTCTTT.

About this clonotype itself: A much more abundant neighbour one base away suggests this may be a read error. This sequence joins TRBV5-1 and TRBJ2-7; 12 bases fit TRBD2. Germline V gene data show CDR1 as SGHRS and CDR2 as YFSETQ. The CDR3 contains 16 residues. V lost 5 bases, J lost 3 bases, and 9 bases stayed unmatched. This chain's CDR3 is CASRQALAGGLYEQYF. The DNA for the CDR3 is TGCGCCAGCAGACAGGCACTAGCGGGAGGCCTCTACGAGCAGTACTTC.